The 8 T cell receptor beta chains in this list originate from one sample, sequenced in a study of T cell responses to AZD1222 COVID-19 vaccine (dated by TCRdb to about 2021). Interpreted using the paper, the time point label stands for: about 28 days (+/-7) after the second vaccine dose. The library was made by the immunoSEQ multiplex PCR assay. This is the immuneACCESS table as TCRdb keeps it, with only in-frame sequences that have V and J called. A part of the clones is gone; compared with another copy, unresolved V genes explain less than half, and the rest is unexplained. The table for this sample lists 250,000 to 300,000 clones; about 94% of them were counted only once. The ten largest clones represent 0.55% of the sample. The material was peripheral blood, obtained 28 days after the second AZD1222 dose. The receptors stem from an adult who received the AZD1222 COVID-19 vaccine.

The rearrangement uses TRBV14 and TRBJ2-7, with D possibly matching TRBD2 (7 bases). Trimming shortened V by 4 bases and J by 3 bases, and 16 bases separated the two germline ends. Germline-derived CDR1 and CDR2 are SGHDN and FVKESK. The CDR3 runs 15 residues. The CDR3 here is CASSLRRGGDYEQYF. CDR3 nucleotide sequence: TGTGCCAGCAGCCTTAGGAGAGGGGGGGACTACGAGCAGTACTTC.

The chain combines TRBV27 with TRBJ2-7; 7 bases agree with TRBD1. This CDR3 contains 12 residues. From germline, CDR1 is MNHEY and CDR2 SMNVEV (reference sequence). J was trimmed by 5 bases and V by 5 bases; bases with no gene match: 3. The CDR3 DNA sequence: TGTGCCAGCAGTCCACAGGGGAACGAGCAGTACTTC. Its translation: CASSPQGNEQYF.

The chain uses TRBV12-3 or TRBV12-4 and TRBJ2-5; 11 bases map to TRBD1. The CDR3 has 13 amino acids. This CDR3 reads CRSGTGGRETQYF. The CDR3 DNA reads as TGTCGGTCAGGGACAGGGGGACGAGAGACCCAGTACTTC.

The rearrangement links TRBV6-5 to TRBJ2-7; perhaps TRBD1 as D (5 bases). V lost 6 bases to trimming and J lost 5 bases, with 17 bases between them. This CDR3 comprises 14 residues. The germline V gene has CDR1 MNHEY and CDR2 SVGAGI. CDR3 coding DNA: TGTGCCAGCAGACCCAGGGCCTTTCTGGACGAGCAGTACTTC. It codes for CASRPRAFLDEQYF.

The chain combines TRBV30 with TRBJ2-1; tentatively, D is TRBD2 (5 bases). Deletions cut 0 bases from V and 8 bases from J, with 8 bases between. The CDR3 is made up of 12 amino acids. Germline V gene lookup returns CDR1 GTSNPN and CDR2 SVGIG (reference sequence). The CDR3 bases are TGTGCCTGGAGTGTCCTAGCCGATGAGCAGTTCTTC. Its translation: CAWSVLADEQFF.

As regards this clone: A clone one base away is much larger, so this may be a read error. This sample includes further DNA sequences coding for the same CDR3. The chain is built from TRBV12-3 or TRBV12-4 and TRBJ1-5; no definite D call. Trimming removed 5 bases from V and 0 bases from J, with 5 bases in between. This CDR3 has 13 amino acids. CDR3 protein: CASSLYSNQPQHF. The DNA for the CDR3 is TGTGCCAGCAGTCTATATAGCAATCAGCCCCAGCATTTT.

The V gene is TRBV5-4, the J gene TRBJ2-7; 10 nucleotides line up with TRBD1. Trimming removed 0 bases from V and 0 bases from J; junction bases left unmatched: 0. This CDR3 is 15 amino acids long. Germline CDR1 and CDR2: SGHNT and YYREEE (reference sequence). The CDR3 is CASSLGTGGSYEQYF. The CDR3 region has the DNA TGTGCCAGCAGCTTGGGGACAGGGGGCTCCTACGAGCAGTACTTC.

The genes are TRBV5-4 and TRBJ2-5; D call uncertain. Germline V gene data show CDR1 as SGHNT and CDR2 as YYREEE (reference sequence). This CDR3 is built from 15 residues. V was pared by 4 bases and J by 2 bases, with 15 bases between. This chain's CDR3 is CASSLKTELQETQYF. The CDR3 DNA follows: TGTGCCAGCAGCCTGAAGACGGAGCTACAAGAGACCCAGTACTTC.